This TCR beta chain was documented in a study of blood T cells in healthy people across ages. This clonotype came up a few times. With a J-beta primer mix and a sample-barcoded 5' primer, a second PCR ran about 7 to 12 cycles. TCRdb processed the 5' RACE reads anew with MiXCR; each CDR3 protein has one entry. The sample has 750,000 to 1,000,000 distinct CDR3 sequences, 29% seen once. These data also formed part of another study, on T cells of mothers and their children.

The receptor comes from a middle-aged woman in good health. Input material: blood.

CDR3 nucleotides: TGCGCCAGCAGCTTGGGCGGGGCCCCGGTAGGAGAGCAGTTCTTC. Translated: CASSLGGAPVGEQFF. The chain carries TRBV5-1 and TRBJ2-1; a possible D gene is TRBD2 (6 bases). Germline CDR1 reads SGHRS; CDR2 reads YFSETQ. Trimming pared 0 bases from V and 10 bases from J, leaving 17 bases between. The CDR3 runs to 15 residues.